The source of this T cell receptor (beta chain) is a study of T cell responses to AZD1222 COVID-19 vaccine. General study points: Spike-specific TCR breadth and depth went up after people got two AZD1222 doses. Repertoires in all cases were sampled only once the peak T cell response had passed.

A word on this clone: Antigen specificity is unknown.

The germline gives CDR1 SGHDT, CDR2 YYEEEE. This CDR3 comprises 16 residues. V trimming: 1 base; J trimming: 5 bases; junction bases outside the gene matches: 7. Using immunoSEQ multiplex PCR, the repertoire was profiled, and TCRdb retains in-frame clones only, with some absent. The sample holds approximately 84,000 clones, 75% to 90% seen once. The clonotype originates from an adult who received the AZD1222 COVID-19 vaccine. This material consisted of peripheral blood, taken 28 days after the second AZD1222 dose. The V call is TRBV5-6, the J call TRBJ1-5, with 9 bases aligning to TRBD1. As DNA, the CDR3 is TGTGCCAGCAGCTTGTTGGGGGGACAGGGCTATCAGCCCCAGCATTTT. It is translated as CASSLLGGQGYQPQHF.